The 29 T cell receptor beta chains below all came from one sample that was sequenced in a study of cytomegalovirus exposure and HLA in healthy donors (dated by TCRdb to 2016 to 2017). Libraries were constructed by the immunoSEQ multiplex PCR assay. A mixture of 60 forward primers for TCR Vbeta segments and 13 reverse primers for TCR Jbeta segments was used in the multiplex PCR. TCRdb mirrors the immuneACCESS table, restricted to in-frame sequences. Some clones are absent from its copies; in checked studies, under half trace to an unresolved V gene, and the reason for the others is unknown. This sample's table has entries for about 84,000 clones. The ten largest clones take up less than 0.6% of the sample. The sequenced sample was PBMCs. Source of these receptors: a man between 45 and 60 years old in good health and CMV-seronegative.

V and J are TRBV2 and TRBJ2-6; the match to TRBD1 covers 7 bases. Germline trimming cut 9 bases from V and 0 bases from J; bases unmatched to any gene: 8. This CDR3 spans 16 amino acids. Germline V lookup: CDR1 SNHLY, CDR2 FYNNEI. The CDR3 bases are TGTGCCAGGTCGGGACAGACCTTCTCTGGGGCCAACGTCCTGACTTTC. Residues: CARSGQTFSGANVLTF.

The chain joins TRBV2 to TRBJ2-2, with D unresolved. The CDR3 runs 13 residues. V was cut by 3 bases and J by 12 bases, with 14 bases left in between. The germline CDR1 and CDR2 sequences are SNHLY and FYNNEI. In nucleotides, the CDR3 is TGTGCCAGCAGTGATGTGGGCACCCTTAAGCTGTTTTTT. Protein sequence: CASSDVGTLKLFF.

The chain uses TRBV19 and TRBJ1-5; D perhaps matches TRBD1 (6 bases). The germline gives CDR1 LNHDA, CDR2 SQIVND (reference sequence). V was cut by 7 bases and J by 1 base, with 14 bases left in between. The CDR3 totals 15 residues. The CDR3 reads CASKGRDKSNQPQHF. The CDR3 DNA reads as TGTGCCAGTAAGGGTAGGGACAAGAGCAATCAGCCCCAGCATTTT.

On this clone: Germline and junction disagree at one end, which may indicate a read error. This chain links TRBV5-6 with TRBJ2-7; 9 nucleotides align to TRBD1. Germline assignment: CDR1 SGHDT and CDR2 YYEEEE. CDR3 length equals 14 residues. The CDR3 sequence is CAGSLGTGSYEQYF. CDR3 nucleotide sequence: TGTGCCGGCAGCTTGGGGACAGGGTCCTACGAGCAGTACTTC.

CDR3 nucleotide sequence: TGCGCCAGCAGCTTGGGTGGACAGGGAATTTATGGCTACACCTTC. Residues: CASSLGGQGIYGYTF. V is TRBV5-1 and J is TRBJ1-2; 8 bases fit TRBD1. The CDR3 length is 15 residues. Germline V lookup: CDR1 SGHRS, CDR2 YFSETQ. J was trimmed by 5 bases and V by 0 bases; bases with no gene match: 6.

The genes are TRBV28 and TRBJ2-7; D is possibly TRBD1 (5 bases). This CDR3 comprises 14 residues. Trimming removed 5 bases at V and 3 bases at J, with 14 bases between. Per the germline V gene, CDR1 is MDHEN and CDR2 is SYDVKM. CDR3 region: CASSLRTIIYEQYF. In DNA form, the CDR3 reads TGTGCCAGCAGTCTCCGGACAATTATCTACGAGCAGTACTTC.

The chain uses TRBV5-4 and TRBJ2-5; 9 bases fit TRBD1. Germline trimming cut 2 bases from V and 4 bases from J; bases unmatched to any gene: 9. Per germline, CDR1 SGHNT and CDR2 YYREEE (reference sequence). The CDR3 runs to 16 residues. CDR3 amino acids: CASSFQWDRAGETQYF. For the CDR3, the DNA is TGTGCCAGCAGCTTCCAATGGGACAGGGCGGGAGAGACCCAGTACTTC.

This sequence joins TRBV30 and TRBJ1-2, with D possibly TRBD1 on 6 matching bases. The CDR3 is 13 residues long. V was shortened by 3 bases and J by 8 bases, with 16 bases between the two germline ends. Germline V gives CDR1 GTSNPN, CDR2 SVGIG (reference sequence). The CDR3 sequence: CAWSHRVSHGYTF. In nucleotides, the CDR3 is TGTGCCTGGAGCCACAGGGTAAGCCACGGCTACACCTTC.

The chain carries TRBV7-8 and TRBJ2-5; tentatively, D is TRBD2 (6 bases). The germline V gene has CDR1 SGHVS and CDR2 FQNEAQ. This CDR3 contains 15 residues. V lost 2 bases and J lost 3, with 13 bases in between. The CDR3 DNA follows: TGTGCCAGCAGCTTAACCCGGGGGAAAAAAGAGACCCAGTACTTC. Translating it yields CASSLTRGKKETQYF.

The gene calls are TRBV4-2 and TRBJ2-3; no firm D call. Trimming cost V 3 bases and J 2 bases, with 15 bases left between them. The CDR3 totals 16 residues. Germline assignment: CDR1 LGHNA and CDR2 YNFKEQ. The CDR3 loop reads CASSHSVSGNTDTQYF. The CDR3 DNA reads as TGTGCCAGCAGCCATTCCGTAAGTGGCAACACAGATACGCAGTATTTT.

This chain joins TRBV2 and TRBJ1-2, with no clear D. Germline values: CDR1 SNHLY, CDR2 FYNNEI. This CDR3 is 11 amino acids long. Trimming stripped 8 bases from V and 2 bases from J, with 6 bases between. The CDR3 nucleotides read TGTGCCAGCGGCAGAAACTATGGCTACACCTTC. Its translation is CASGRNYGYTF.

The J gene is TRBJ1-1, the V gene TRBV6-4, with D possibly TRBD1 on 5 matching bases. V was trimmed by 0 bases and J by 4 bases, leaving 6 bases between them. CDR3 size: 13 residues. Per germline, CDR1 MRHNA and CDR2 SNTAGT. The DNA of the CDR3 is TGTGCCAGCAGTGACTCAAGGGGCACTGAAGCTTTCTTT. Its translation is CASSDSRGTEAFF.

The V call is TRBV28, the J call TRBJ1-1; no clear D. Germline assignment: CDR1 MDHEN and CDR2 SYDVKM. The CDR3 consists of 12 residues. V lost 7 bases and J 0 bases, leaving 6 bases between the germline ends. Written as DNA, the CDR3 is TGTGCCAGCAATTCCATGAACACTGAAGCTTTCTTT. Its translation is CASNSMNTEAFF.

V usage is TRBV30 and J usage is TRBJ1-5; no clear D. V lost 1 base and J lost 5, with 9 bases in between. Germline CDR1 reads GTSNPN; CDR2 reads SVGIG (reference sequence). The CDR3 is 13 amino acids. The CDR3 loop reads CAWSGGSHQPQHF. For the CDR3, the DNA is TGTGCCTGGAGTGGAGGCAGCCATCAGCCCCAGCATTTT. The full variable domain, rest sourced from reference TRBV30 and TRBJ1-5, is SQTIHQWPATLVQPVGSPLSLECTVEGTSNPNLYWYRQAAGRGLQLLFYSVGIGQISSEVPQNLSASRPQDRQFILSSKKLLLSDSGFYLCAWSGGSHQPQHFGDGTRLSIL.

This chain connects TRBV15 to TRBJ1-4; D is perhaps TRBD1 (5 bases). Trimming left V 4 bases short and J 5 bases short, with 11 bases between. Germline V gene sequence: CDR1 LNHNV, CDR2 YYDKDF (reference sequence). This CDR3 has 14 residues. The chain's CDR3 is CATSIDRDNEKLFF. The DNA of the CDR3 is TGTGCCACCAGCATCGACAGAGACAATGAAAAACTGTTTTTT.

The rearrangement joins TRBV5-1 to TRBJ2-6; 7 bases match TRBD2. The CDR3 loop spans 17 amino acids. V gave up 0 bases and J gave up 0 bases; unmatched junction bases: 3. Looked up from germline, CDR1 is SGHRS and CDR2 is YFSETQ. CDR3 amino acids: CASSLVAGDSGANVLTF. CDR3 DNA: TGCGCCAGCAGCTTGGTCGCGGGGGACTCTGGGGCCAACGTCCTGACTTTC.

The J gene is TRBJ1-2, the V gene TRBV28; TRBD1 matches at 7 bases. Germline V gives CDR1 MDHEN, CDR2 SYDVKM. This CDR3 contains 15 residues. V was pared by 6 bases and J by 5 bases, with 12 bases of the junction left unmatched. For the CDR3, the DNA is TGTGCCAGCAGGGTTGTCCGGGACAGCGGATATGGCTACACCTTC. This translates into CASRVVRDSGYGYTF.

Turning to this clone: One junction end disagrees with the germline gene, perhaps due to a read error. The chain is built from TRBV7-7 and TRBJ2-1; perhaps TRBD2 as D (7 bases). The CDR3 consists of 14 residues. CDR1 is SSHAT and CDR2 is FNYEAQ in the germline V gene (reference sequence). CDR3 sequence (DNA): TGTGCTAGCAGCCCTAGGGGGGGGGACAATGAGCAGTTCTTC. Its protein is CASSPRGGDNEQFF.

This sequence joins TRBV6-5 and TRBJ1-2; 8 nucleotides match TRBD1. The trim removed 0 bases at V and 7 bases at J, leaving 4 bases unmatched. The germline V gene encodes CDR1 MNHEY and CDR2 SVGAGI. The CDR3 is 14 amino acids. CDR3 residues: CASSYSRGQGGYTF. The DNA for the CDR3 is TGTGCCAGCAGTTACTCCAGGGGGCAGGGTGGCTACACCTTC.

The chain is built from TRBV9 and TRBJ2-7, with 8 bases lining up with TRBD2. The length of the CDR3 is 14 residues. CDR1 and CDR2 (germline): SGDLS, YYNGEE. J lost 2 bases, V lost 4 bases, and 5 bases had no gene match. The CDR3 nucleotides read TGTGCCAGCAGCCCGGGAGGGGCGACCTACGAGCAGTACTTC. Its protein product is CASSPGGATYEQYF.

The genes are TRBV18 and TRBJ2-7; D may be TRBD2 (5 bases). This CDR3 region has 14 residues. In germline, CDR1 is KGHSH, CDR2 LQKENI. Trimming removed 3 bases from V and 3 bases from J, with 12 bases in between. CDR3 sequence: CASSPSMDFYEQYF. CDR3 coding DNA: TGTGCCAGCTCACCGTCGATGGACTTCTACGAGCAGTACTTC. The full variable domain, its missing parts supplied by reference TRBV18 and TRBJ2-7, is NAGVMQNPRHLVRRRGQEARLRCSPMKGHSHVYWYRQLPEEGLKFMVYLQKENIIDESGMPKERFSAEFPKEGPSILRIQQVVRGDSAAYFCASSPSMDFYEQYFGPGTRLTVT.

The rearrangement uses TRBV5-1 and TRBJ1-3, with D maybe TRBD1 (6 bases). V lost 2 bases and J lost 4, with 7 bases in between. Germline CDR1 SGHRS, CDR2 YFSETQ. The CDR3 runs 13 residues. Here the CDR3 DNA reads TGCGCCAGCAGCTTCGACAGGGGAAACACCATATATTTT. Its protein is CASSFDRGNTIYF.

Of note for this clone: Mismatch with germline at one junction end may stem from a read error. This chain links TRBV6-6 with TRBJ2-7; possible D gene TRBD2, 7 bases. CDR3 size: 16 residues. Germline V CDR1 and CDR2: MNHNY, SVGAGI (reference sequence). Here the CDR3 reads CASSSSRARGAPKVNF. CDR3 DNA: TGTGCCAGCAGTTCCTCGCGGGCACGGGGGGCCCCGAAGGTGAACTTC.

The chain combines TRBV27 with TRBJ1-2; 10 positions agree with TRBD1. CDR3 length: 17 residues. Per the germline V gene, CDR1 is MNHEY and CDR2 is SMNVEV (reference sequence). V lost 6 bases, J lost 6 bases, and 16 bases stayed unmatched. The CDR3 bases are TGTGCCAGCAGAAGACCCGGGACAGGGGAACGGAAGGATGGCTACACCTTC. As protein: CASRRPGTGERKDGYTF.

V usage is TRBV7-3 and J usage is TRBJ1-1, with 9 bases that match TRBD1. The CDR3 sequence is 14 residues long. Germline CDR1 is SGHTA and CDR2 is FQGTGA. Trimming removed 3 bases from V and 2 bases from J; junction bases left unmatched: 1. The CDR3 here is CASSLTGGNTEAFF. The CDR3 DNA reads TGTGCCAGCAGCTTGACAGGGGGAAACACTGAAGCTTTCTTT.

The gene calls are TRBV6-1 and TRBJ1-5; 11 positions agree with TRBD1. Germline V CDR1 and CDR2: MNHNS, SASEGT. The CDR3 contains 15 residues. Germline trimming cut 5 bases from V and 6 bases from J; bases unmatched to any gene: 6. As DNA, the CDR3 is TGTGCCAGCAGTTCACCGGGACAGGGGGTTCAGCCCCAGCATTTT. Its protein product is CASSSPGQGVQPQHF.

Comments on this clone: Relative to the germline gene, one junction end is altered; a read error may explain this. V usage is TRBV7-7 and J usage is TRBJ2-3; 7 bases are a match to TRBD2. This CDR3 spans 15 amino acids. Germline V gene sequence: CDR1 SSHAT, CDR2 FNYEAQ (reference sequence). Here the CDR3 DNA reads TGTGCTAGCAGCCCCGGCGGGGGTGGCACAGATACGCAGTATTTT. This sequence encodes CASSPGGGGTDTQYF.

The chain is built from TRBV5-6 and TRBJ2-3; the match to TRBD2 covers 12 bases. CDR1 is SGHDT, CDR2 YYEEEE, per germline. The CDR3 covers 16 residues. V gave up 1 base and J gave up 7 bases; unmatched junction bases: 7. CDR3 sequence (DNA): TGTGCCAGCAGCTTGATGTCTAGCGGGGGGGCGAATACGCAGTATTTT. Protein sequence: CASSLMSSGGANTQYF.

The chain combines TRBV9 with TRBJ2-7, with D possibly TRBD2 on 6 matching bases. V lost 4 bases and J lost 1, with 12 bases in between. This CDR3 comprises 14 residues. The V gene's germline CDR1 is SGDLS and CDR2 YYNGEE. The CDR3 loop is CASSFSGGSYEQYF. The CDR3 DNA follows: TGTGCCAGCAGCTTTAGTGGGGGGTCCTACGAGCAGTACTTC. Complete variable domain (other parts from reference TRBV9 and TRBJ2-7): DSGVTQTPKHLITATGQRVTLRCSPRSGDLSVYWYQQSLDQGLQFLIQYYNGEERAKGNILERFSAQQFPDLHSELNLSSLELGDSALYFCASSFSGGSYEQYFGPGTRLTVT.